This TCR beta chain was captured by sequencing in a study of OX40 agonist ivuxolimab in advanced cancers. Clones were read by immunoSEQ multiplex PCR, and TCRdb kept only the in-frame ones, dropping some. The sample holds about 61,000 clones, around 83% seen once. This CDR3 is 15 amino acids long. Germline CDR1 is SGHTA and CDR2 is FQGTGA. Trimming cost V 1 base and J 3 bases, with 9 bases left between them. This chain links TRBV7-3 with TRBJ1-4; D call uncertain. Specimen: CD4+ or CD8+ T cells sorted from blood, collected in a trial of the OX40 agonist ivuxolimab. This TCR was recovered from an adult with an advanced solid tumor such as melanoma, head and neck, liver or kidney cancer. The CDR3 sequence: CASSLNGEPNEKLFF. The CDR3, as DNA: TGTGCCAGCAGCTTAAACGGGGAACCTAATGAAAAACTGTTTTTT.